These T cell receptor beta chains were read from a single sample in a study of early T cells in non-severe SARS-CoV-2 infection. TCRdb analysed the 5' RACE reads with MiXCR anew, one entry per CDR3 protein. The sample lists about 48,000 distinct CDR3 sequences, 13% occurring once. Sequenced sample: whole blood. The receptors were gathered from an adult who was a healthcare worker with PCR-confirmed SARS-CoV-2 infection or an uninfected control (not recorded which). CDR3s include the opening cysteine and the closing phenylalanine or tryptophan. Each record gives: clone size, J gene, V gene, D gene, CDR3 DNA, CDR3 protein. A D gene is named only where the DNA matches it firmly. The listing skips clone size in some rows; elsewhere it reads once, few, many or a size class.

>.|TRBJ1-2|TRBV12-3/TRBV12-4|.
TGTGCCAGCAGTTTAACCAGGAACTATGGCTACACCTTC
CASSLTRNYGYTF
>few|TRBJ1-1|TRBV5-1|TRBD1
TGCGCCAGCAGCTGGGGGACAGGCGGCACTGAAGCTTTCTTT
CASSWGTGGTEAFF
>many|TRBJ2-2|TRBV6-1|.
TGTGCCAGCAGTGACAGCCGCGGGGGCCCCGGGGAGCTGTTTTTT
CASSDSRGGPGELFF
>.|TRBJ1-1|TRBV18|TRBD1
TGTGCCAGCTCACTAGCCCGGGACAGCCTCAAACGGGGGAACACTGAAGCTTTCTTT
CASSLARDSLKRGNTEAFF
>.|TRBJ2-1|TRBV5-1|TRBD1
TGCGTCAGCAGCAGGGGACAGGGGGCGGCCTACAATGAGCAGTTCTTC
CVSSRGQGAAYNEQFF
>many|TRBJ2-1|TRBV9|TRBD1
TGTGCCAGCAGCGTAAGGGGACAGGGGACCAACAATGAGCAGTTCTTC
CASSVRGQGTNNEQFF
>many|TRBJ2-2|TRBV19|.
TGTGCCAGTAGTAAGGGAACAGATACTACCGGGGAGCTGTTTTTT
CASSKGTDTTGELFF
>.|TRBJ2-1|TRBV24-1|.
TGTGCCACCAGTGACTTTTTTTACAATGAGCAGTTCTTC
CATSDFFYNEQFF
>.|TRBJ2-7|TRBV12-3/TRBV12-4|.
TGTGCCAGCAGTTTGACTCCCAGAGAATTGAACGAGCAGTACTTC
CASSLTPRELNEQYF
>few|TRBJ1-1|TRBV6-1|TRBD1
TGTGCCAGCAGTGAAAACAGGGGGTACACTGAAGCTTTCTTT
CASSENRGYTEAFF
>many|TRBJ2-1|TRBV9|.
TGTGCCAGCAGCCTAACGACAGACGGCCTATACAATGAGCAGTTCTTC
CASSLTTDGLYNEQFF
>few|TRBJ2-5|TRBV7-9|TRBD1
TGTGCCAGCAGCCACAGGGGAGACGGAGAGACCCAGTACTTC
CASSHRGDGETQYF
>.|TRBJ1-3|TRBV12-3/TRBV12-4|.
TGTGCCAGCAACGGACAGTCTGGAAACACCATATATTTT
CASNGQSGNTIYF
>few|TRBJ2-3|TRBV5-4|.
TGTGCCAGCAGCTTGGATTGGGCGGCAGATACGCAGTATTTT
CASSLDWAADTQYF
>few|TRBJ1-5|TRBV19|TRBD1
TGTGCCAGCAGGACAGGGCACAATCAGCCCCAGCATTTT
CASRTGHNQPQHF
>many|TRBJ2-1|TRBV2|.
TGTGCCAGCAGAATGGGGGCTACCTACAATGAGCAGTTCTTC
CASRMGATYNEQFF
>.|TRBJ2-7|TRBV27|.
TGTGCCAGCAGTTCCAGGGGCCCCACGGACGAGCAGTACTTC
CASSSRGPTDEQYF
>.|TRBJ2-7|TRBV12-3/TRBV12-4|.
TGTGCCAGCAGTTTAAGGCAGGGAAGTTCCTACGAGCAGTACTTC
CASSLRQGSSYEQYF
>.|TRBJ2-7|TRBV21-1|.
TGTGCCAGCAGCAAGCCCGGGAGACCCTACGAGCAGTACTTC
CASSKPGRPYEQYF
>many|TRBJ1-2|TRBV7-6|TRBD1
TGTGCCAGCAGCCTACAGGGGGCGGATGGCTACACCTTC
CASSLQGADGYTF
>.|TRBJ1-1|TRBV2|.
TGTGCCAGCAGTGTACTGATGAACACTGAAGCTTTCTTT
CASSVLMNTEAFF
>.|TRBJ1-6|TRBV5-1|.
TGCGCCAGCAGCTTCGTTGCGGATTCACCCCTCCACTTT
CASSFVADSPLHF
>few|TRBJ2-5|TRBV29-1|.
TGCAGCTCCCGGGAACAAGAGACCCAGTACTTC
CSSREQETQYF
>.|TRBJ1-5|TRBV15|.
TGTGCCACCAGTTCTAGCAATCAGCCCCAGCATTTT
CATSSSNQPQHF
>many|TRBJ2-1|TRBV5-4|.
TGTGCCAGCAGCTTCGGAGGATTTAATGAGCAGTTCTTC
CASSFGGFNEQFF
>few|TRBJ2-3|TRBV5-1|.
TGCGCCAGCAGCTCCAGAGAGGGGGGTACGCAGTATTTT
CASSSREGGTQYF